The present T cell receptor beta chain was sequenced within a study of low-dose radiotherapy and immunotherapy resistance in tumors. The CDR3 has 14 amino acids. Germline assignment: CDR1 SGHDT and CDR2 YYEEEE. J gave up 1 base and V 4 bases, and 4 bases lay outside the gene matches. Covering alpha and beta chains, TRAV- and TRBV-specific primers were used for the first-strand cDNA. Amplification of TCRs used a constant-region primer and V-primer adapter for roughly 21 PCR cycles. From the reads, TCRdb called clonotypes with MiXCR, one entry per CDR3 protein. The sample lists roughly 100,000 distinct CDR3 sequences; around a fifth were seen once. Described time point: after trial treatment. Treatment defined: LDRT plus nivolumab, ipilimumab, low-dose cyclophosphamide and aspirin (RACIN trial). This clonotype came up many times.

The chain employs TRBV5-6 and TRBJ1-1; 7 nucleotides align to TRBD1. The sequence came from a female donor with ovarian cancer. The starting material was PBMCs, obtained after low-dose radiotherapy plus immunotherapy. In DNA, the CDR3 is TGTGCCAGCAGCCTGGGACAGCCGAACACTGAAGCTTTCTTT. It encodes CASSLGQPNTEAFF.